This TCR beta chain was sequenced during a study of T-cell reconstitution after alpha-beta-depleted transplantation in children. Findings and limits, study-wide: In patients about two months after transplant, alpha-beta T cells reportedly arose from several hundred expanded graft clones. Some patients showed high day-60 TCRbeta diversity, which derived from surviving recipient T cells and thymic progenitors. Newly generated T cells supplied most T-cell counts and diversity one year post-transplant.

Preparing the TCRbeta library involved the use of unique molecular identifiers. TCRdb fed the PCR reads into MiXCR, producing one record per CDR3 protein. The table has about 240,000 distinct CDR3 sequences, roughly 26% seen once. This clonotype was counted many times. The antigen is unknown. The material sequenced was PBMCs, taken before TCRalphabeta/CD19-depleted stem cell transplant. This receptor was taken from a girl aged 2 to 9 with Fanconi anemia, due to receive a stem cell transplant.

The CDR3 DNA follows: TGCAGTGCTAGGTTGGCTAGCGGTCCTGGGTACGAGCAGTACTTC. This codes for CSARLASGPGYEQYF. The chain combines TRBV20-1 with TRBJ2-7; 7 bases line up with TRBD2. CDR1 DFQATT and CDR2 SNEGSKA come from the germline V gene (reference sequence). J was trimmed by 4 bases and V by 3 bases; bases with no gene match: 12. The CDR3 totals 15 residues.